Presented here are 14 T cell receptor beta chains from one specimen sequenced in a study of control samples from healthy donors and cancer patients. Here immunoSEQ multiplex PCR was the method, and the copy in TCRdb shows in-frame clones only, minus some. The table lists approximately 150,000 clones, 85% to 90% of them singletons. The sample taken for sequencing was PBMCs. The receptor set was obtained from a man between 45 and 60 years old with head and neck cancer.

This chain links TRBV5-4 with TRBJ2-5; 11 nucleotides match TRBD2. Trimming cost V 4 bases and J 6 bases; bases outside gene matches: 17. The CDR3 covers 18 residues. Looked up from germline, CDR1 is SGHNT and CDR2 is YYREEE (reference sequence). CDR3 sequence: CASSTGVSGGAYAQTQYF. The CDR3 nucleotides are TGTGCCAGCAGCACCGGGGTTAGCGGGGGGGCCTACGCACAGACCCAGTACTTC.

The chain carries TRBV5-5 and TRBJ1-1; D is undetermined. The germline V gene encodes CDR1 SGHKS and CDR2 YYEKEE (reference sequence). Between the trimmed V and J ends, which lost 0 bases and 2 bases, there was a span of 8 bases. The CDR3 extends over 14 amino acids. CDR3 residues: CASSLVAVNTEAFF. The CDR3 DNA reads TGTGCCAGCAGCTTGGTGGCGGTTAACACTGAAGCTTTCTTT.

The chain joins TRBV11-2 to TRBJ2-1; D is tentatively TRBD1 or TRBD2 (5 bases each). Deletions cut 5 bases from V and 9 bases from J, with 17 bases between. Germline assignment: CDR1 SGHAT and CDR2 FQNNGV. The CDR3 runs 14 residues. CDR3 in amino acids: CASSKGPEYGEQFF. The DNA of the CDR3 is TGTGCCAGCAGCAAGGGACCCGAGTACGGTGAGCAGTTCTTC.

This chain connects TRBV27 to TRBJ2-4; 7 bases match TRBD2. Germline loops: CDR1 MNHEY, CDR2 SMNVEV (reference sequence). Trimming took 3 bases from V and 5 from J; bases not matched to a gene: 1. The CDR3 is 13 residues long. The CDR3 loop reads CASSLAGENIQYF. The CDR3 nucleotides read TGTGCCAGCAGTTTGGCGGGGGAAAACATTCAGTACTTC.

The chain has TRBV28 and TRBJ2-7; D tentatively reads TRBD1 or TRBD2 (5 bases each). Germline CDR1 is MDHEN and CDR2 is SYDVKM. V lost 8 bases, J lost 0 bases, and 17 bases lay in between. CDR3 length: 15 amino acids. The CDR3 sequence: CASRPGPLSSYEQYF. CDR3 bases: TGTGCCAGCCGACCGGGACCCCTAAGCTCCTACGAGCAGTACTTC. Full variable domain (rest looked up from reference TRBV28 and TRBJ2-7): DVKVTQSSRYLVKRTGEKVFLECVQDMDHENMFWYRQDPGLGLRLIYFSYDVKMKEKGDIPEGYSVSREKKERFSLILESASTNQTSMYLCASRPGPLSSYEQYFGPGTRLTVT.

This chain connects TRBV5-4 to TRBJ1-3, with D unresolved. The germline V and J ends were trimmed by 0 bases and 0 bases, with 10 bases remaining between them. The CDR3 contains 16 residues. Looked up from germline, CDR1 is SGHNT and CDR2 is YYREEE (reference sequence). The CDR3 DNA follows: TGTGCCAGCAGCTTGGAACCGAAAGCCTCTGGAAACACCATATATTTT. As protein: CASSLEPKASGNTIYF.

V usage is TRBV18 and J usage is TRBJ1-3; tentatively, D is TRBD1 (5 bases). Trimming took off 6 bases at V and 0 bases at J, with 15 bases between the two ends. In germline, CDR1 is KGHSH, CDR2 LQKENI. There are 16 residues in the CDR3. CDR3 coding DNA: TGTGCCAGCTCTTCAGGGCCAGCTAGCTCTGGAAACACCATATATTTT. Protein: CASSSGPASSGNTIYF.

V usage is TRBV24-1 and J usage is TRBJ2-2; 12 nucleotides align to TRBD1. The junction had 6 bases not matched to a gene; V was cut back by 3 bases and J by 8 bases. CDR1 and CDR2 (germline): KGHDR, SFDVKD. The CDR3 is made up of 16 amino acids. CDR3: CATSDAGQGASGELFF. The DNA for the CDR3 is TGTGCCACCAGTGATGCGGGACAGGGGGCCAGTGGGGAGCTGTTTTTT.

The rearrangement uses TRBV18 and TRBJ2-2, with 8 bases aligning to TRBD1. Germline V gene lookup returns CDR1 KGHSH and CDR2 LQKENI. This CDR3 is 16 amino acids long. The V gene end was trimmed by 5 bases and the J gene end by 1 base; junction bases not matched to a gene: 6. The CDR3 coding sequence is TGTGCCAGCTCATCAGGACAGGGCAGGAACACCGGGGAGCTGTTTTTT. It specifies CASSSGQGRNTGELFF.

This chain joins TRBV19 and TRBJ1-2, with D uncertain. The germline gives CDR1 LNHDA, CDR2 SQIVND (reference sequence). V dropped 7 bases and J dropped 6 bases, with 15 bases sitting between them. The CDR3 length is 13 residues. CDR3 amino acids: CASTLTQADGYTF. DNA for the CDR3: TGTGCCAGTACCCTGACCCAGGCGGATGGCTACACCTTC.

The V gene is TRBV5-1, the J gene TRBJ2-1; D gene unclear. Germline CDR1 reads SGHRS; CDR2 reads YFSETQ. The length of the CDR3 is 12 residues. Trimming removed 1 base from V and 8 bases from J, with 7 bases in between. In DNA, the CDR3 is TGCGCCAGCAGCTTGATGAGTGATGAGCAGTTCTTC. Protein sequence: CASSLMSDEQFF.

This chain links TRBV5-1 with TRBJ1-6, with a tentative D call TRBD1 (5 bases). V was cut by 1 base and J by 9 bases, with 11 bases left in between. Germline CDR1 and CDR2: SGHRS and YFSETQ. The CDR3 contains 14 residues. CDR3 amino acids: CASSLSGTASPLHF. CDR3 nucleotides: TGCGCCAGCAGCTTGTCCGGGACTGCTTCACCCCTCCACTTT.

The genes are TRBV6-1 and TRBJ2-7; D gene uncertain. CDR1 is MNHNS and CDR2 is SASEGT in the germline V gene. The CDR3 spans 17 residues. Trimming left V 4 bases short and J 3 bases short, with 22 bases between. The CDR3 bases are TGTGCCAGCAGTGGTTATTATGTCGGAGCTCCCATCTACGAGCAGTACTTC. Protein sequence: CASSGYYVGAPIYEQYF.

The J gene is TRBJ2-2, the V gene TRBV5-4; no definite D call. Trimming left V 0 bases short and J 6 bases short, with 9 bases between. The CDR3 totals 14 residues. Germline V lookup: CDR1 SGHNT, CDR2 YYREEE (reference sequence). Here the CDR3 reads CASSLGTQAGELFF. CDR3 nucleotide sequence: TGTGCCAGCAGCTTGGGGACCCAGGCCGGGGAGCTGTTTTTT.